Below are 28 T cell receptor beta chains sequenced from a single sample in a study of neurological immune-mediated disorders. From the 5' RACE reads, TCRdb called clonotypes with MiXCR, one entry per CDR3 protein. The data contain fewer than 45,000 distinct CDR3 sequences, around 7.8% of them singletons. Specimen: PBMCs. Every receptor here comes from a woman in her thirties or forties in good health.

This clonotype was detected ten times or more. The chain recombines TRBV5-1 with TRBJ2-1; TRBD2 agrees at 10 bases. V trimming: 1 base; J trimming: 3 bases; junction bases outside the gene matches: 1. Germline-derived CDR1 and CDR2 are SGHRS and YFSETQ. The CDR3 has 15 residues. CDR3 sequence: CASSLQRGGYNEQFF. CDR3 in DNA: TGCGCCAGCAGCTTGCAGCGGGGGGGCTACAATGAGCAGTTCTTC.

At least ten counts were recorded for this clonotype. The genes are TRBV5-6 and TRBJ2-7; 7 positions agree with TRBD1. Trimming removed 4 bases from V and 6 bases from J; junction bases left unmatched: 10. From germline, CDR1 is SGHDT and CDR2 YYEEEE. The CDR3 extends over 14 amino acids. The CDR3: CASSRDSFGTEQYV. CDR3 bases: TGTGCCAGCAGCCGGGACAGCTTCGGCACCGAGCAGTACGTC.

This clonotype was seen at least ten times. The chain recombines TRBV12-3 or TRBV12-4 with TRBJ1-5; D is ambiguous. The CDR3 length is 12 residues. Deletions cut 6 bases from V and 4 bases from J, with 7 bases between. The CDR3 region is CASSPHNQPQHF. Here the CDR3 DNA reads TGTGCCAGCAGCCCGCATAATCAGCCCCAGCATTTT.

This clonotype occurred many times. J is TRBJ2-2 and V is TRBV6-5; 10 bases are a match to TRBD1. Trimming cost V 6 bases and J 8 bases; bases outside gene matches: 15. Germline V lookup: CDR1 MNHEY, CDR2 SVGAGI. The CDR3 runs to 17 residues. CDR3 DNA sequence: TGTGCCAGCAGACCTAGTCCGGGACAGGGGACCCCGGGGGAGCTGTTTTTT. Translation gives CASRPSPGQGTPGELFF.

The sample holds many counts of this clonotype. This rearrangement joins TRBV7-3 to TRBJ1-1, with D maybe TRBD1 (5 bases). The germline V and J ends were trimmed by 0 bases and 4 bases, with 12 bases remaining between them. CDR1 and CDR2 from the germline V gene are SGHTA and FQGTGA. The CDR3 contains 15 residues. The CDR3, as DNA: TGTGCCAGCAGCTTAACAGGGGCGAGGGGCACTGAAGCTTTCTTT. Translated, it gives CASSLTGARGTEAFF.

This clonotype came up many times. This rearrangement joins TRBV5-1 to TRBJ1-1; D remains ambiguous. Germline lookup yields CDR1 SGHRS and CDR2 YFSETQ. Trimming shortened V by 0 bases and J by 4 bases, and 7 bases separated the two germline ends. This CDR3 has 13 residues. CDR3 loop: CASSLAGSTEAFF. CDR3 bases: TGCGCCAGCAGCTTGGCGGGGAGCACTGAAGCTTTCTTT. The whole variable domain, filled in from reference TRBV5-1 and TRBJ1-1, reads KAGVTQTPRYLIKTRGQQVTLSCSPISGHRSVSWYQQTPGQGLQFLFEYFSETQRNKGNFPGRFSGRQFSNSRSEMNVSTLELGDSALYLCASSLAGSTEAFFGQGTRLTVV.

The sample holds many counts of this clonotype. CDR3 in amino acids: CASSYETRGGKLFF. The CDR3 DNA reads as TGTGCCAGCAGTTACGAAACGAGGGGTGGCAAACTGTTTTTT. V is TRBV6-6 and J is TRBJ1-4; D possibly corresponds to TRBD1 (5 bases). V was clipped by 2 bases and J by 11 bases, with 15 bases between them. Looked up from germline, CDR1 is MNHNY and CDR2 is SVGAGI (reference sequence). The CDR3 is made up of 14 amino acids.

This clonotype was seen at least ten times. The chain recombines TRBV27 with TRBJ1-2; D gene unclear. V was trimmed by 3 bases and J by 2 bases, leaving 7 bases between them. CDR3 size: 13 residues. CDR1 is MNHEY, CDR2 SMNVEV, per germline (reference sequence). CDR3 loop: CASSLGGNYGYTF. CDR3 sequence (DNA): TGTGCCAGCAGTTTGGGTGGGAACTATGGCTACACCTTC.

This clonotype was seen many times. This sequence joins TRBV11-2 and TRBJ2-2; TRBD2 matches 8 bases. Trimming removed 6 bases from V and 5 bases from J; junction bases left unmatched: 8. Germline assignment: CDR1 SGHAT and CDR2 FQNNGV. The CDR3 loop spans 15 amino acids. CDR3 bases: TGTGCCAGCAGATCAGCGGGAGTAGGTACCGGGGAGCTGTTTTTT. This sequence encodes CASRSAGVGTGELFF.

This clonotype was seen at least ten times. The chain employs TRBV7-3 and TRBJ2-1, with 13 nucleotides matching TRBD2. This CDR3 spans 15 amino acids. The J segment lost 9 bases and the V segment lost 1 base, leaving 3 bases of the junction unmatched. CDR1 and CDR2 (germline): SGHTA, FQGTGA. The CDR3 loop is CASSLKLAGGAEQFF. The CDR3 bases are TGTGCCAGCAGCTTAAAACTAGCGGGAGGGGCTGAGCAGTTCTTC. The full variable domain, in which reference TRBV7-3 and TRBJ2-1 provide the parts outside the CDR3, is GAGVSQTPSNKVTEKGKYVELRCDPISGHTALYWYRQSLGQGPEFLIYFQGTGAADDSGLPNDRFFAVRPEGSVSTLKIQRTERGDSAVYLCASSLKLAGGAEQFFGPGTRLTVL.

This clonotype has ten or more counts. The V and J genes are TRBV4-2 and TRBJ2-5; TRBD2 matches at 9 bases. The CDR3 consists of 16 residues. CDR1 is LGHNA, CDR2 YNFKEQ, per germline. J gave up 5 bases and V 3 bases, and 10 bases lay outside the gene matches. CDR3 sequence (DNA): TGTGCCAGCAGCCAGGAGGGCGGGGGGGCCCGGGAGACCCAGTACTTC. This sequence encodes CASSQEGGGARETQYF.

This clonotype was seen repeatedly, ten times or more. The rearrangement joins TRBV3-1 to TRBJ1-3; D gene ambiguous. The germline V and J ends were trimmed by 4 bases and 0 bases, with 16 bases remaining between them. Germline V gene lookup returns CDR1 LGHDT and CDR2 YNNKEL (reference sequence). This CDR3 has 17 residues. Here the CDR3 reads CASSPLASTSSGNTIYF. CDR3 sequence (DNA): TGTGCCAGCAGCCCCCTAGCTAGCACCTCCTCTGGAAACACCATATATTTT.

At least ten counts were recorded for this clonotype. CDR3 amino acids: CASSSGGQGWGQETQYF. CDR3 DNA sequence: TGTGCCAGCAGCTCAGGTGGCCAAGGATGGGGCCAAGAGACCCAGTACTTC. The chain links TRBV7-9 to TRBJ2-5; D ambiguous. Germline lookup yields CDR1 SEHNR and CDR2 FQNEAQ (reference sequence). V lost 4 bases and J lost 1, with 19 bases in between. The CDR3 length is 17 residues.

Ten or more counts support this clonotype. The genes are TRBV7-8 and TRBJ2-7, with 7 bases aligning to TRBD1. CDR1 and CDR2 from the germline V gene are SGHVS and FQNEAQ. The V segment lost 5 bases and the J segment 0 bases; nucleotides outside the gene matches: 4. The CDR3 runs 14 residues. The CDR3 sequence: CASSPPGGSYEQYF. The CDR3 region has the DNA TGTGCCAGCAGCCCCCCAGGGGGCTCCTACGAGCAGTACTTC.

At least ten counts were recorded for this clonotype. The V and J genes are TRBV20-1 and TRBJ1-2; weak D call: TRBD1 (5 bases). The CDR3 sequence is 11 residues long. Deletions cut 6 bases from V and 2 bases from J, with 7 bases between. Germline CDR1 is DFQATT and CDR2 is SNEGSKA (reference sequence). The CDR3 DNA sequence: TGCAGTGCGAACAGGAACTATGGCTACACCTTC. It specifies CSANRNYGYTF.

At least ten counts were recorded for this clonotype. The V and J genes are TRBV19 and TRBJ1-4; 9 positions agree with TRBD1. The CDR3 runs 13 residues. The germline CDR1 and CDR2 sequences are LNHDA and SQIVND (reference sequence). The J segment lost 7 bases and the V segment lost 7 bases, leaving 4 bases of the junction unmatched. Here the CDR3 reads CASTGTGTEKLFF. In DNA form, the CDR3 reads TGTGCCAGTACCGGGACAGGGACTGAAAAACTGTTTTTT.

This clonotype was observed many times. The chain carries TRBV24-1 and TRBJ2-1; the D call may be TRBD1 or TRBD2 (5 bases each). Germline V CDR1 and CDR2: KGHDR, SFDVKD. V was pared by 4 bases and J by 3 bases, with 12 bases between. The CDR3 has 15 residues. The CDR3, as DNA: TGTGCCACCAGTGAGATGGGGGACGGCTACAATGAGCAGTTCTTC. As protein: CATSEMGDGYNEQFF.

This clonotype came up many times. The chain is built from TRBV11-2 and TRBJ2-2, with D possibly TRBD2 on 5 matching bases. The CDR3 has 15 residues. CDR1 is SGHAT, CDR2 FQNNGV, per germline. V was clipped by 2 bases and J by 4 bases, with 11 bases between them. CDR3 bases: TGTGCCAGCAGCTTAAGAGGGATAGGCACCGGGGAGCTGTTTTTT. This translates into CASSLRGIGTGELFF.

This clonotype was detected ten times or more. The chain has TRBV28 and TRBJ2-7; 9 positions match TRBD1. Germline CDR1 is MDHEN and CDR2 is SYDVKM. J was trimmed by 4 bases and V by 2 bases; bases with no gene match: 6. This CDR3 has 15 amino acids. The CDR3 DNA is TGTGCCAGCAGTTTAGGTGGGACAGGGTGGTACGAGCAGTACTTC. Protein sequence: CASSLGGTGWYEQYF.

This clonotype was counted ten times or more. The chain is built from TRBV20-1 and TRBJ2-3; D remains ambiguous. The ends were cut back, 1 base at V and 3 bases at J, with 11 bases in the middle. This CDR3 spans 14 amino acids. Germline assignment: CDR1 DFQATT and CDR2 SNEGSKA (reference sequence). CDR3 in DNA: TGCAGTGCTAGAGGTTGGAGTTCAACAGATACGCAGTATTTT. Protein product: CSARGWSSTDTQYF.

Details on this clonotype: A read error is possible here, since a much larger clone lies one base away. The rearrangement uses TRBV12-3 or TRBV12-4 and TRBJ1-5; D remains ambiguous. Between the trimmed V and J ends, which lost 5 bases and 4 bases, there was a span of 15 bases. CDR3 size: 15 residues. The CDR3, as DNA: TGTGCCAGCAGTCGAAGGGCAATTGGGAATCAGCCCCAGCATTTT. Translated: CASSRRAIGNQPQHF.

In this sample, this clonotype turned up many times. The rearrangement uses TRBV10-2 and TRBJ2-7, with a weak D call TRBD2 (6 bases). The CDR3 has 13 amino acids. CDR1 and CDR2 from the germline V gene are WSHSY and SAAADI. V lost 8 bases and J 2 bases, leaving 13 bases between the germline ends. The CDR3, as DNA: TGCGCCAGCCGGGACTTCGGCACCTACGAGCAGTACTTC. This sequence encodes CASRDFGTYEQYF.

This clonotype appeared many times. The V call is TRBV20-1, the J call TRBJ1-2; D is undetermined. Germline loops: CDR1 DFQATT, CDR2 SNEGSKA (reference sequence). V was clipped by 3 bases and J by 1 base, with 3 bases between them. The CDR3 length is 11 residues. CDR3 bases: TGCAGTGCTAGGGTTAACTATGGCTACACCTTC. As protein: CSARVNYGYTF.

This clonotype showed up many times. CDR3 amino acids: CASSSLPGDAYNEQFF. CDR3 bases: TGTGCCAGCAGCTCCCTCCCAGGGGACGCCTACAATGAGCAGTTCTTC. V gene TRBV3-1 combines with J gene TRBJ2-1; TRBD1 is a possible D gene (6 bases). The germline V gene has CDR1 LGHDT and CDR2 YNNKEL (reference sequence). V shed 5 bases and J shed 2 bases, with 16 bases lying between them. This CDR3 spans 16 amino acids.

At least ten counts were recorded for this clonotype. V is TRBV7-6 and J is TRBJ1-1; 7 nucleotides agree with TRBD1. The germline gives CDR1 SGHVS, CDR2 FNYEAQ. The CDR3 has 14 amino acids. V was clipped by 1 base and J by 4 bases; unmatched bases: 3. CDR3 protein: CASSLVQGGTEAFF. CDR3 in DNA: TGTGCCAGCAGCTTAGTCCAGGGGGGCACTGAAGCTTTCTTT.

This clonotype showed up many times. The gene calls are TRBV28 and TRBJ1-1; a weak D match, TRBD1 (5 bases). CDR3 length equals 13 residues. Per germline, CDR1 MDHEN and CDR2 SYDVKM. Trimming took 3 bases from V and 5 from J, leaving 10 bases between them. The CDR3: CASSLGPRTEAFF. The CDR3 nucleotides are TGTGCCAGCAGTTTGGGGCCTAGAACTGAAGCTTTCTTT.

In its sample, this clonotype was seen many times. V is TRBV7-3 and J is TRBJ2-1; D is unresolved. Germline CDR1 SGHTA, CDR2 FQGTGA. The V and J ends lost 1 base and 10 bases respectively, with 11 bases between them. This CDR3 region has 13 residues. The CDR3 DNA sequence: TGTGCCAGCAGCTTAAACCCTCCGAGAGAGCAGTTCTTC. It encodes CASSLNPPREQFF. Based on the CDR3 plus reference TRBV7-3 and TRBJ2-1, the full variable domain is GAGVSQTPSNKVTEKGKYVELRCDPISGHTALYWYRQSLGQGPEFLIYFQGTGAADDSGLPNDRFFAVRPEGSVSTLKIQRTERGDSAVYLCASSLNPPREQFFGPGTRLTVL.

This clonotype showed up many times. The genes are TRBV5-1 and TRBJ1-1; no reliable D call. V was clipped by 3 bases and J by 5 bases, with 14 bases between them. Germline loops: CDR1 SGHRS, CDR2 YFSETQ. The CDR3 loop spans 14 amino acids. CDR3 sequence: CASSSLGDRTEAFF. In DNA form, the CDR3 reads TGCGCCAGCAGCTCCCTCGGGGATCGGACTGAAGCTTTCTTT.